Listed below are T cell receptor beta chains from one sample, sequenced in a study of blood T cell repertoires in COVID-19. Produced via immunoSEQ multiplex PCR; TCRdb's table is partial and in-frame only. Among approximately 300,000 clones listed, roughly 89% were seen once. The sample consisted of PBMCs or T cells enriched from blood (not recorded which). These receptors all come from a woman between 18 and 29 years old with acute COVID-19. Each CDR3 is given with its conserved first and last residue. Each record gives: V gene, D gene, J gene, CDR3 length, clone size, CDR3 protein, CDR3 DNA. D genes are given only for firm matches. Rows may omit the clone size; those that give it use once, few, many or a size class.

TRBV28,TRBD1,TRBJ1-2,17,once,CASSFQSASGQGGGYTF,TGTGCCAGCAGTTTCCAATCAGCCTCCGGACAGGGTGGTGGCTACACCTTC
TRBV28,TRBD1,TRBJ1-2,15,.,CASSLGARGLSGYTF,TGTGCCAGCAGTTTAGGGGCCAGGGGGCTTAGTGGCTACACCTTC
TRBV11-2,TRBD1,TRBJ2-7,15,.,CASSWDREDGYEQYF,TGTGCCAGCAGCTGGGACAGGGAGGACGGTTACGAGCAGTACTTC
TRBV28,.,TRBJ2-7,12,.,CATAGLVYEQYF,TGTGCCACCGCAGGTTTAGTGTACGAGCAGTACTTC
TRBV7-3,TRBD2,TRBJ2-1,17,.,CASSLWASGKTYNEQFF,TGTGCCAGCAGCTTATGGGCTAGCGGGAAAACCTACAATGAGCAGTTCTTC
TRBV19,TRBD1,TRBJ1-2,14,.,CASRPGQGARGYTF,TGTGCCAGTAGGCCGGGACAGGGGGCGCGCGGCTACACCTTC
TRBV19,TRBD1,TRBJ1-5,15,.,CASSIGSGGYQPQHF,TGTGCCAGTAGTATAGGGTCAGGGGGTTATCAGCCCCAGCATTTT
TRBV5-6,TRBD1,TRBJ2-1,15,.,CASSYRDRGANEQFF,TGTGCCAGCAGCTACCGGGACAGGGGGGCCAATGAGCAGTTCTTC
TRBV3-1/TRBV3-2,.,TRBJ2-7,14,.,CASSLRTAPYEQYF,TGTGCCAGCAGCCTAAGGACAGCCCCCTACGAGCAGTACTTC
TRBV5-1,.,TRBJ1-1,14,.,CASSLVGIRAEAFF,TGCGCCAGCAGCTTGGTCGGGATTCGGGCTGAAGCTTTCTTT
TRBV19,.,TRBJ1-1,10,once,CASINTEAFF,TGTGCCAGTATAAACACTGAAGCTTTCTTT
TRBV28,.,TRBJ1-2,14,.,CASTTGGSRYGYTF,TGTGCCAGCACCACAGGCGGCTCTCGGTATGGCTACACCTTC
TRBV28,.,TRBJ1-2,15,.,CASSSPGGANYGYTF,TGTGCCAGCAGTTCCCCGGGGGGAGCTAACTATGGCTACACCTTC
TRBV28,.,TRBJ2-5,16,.,CASSFPSTKIAETQYF,TGTGCCAGCAGTTTTCCTTCTACTAAGATAGCGGAGACCCAGTACTTC
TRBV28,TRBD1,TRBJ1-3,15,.,CASSSGGRRGNTIYF,TGTGCCAGCAGTTCAGGGGGCCGCCGAGGAAACACCATATATTTT
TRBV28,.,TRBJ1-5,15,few,CASSLFGHPDQPQHF,TGTGCCAGCAGTCTCTTTGGGCACCCTGATCAGCCCCAGCATTTT
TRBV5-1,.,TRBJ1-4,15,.,CASSVVIGVNEKLFF,TGCGCCAGCAGCGTGGTGATAGGGGTTAATGAAAAACTGTTTTTT
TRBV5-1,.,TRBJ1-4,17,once,CASSLGRDFLDPEKLFF,TGCGCCAGCAGCTTGGGTAGGGACTTTCTCGACCCTGAAAAACTGTTTTTT
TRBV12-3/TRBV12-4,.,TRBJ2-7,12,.,CASSDLTEEQYF,TGTGCCAGCAGTGATCTTACAGAGGAGCAGTACTTC
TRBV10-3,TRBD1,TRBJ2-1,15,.,CAISDTGGRANEQFF,TGTGCCATCAGTGACACAGGGGGTCGGGCCAATGAGCAGTTCTTC
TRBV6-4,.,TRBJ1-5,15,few,CASSDSIDSNQPQHF,TGTGCCAGCAGTGACTCGATAGATAGCAATCAGCCCCAGCATTTT
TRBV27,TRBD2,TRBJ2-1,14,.,CASSPQREIHEQFF,TGTGCCAGCAGTCCCCAGCGGGAGATCCATGAGCAGTTCTTC
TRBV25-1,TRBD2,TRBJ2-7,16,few,CASSDPSAGSPYEQYF,TGTGCCAGCAGTGACCCGTCAGCGGGAAGCCCCTACGAGCAGTACTTC
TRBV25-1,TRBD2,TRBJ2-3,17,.,CASSEFASGRVEDTQYF,TGTGCCAGCAGTGAATTCGCTAGCGGGAGAGTGGAAGATACGCAGTATTTT
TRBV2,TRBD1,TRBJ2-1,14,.,CASSGGQGTNEQFF,TGTGCCAGCAGTGGGGGACAGGGGACTAATGAGCAGTTCTTC
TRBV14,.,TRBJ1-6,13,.,CASSQGPGLTLHF,TGTGCCAGCAGCCAGGGGCCGGGTCTAACCCTCCACTTT
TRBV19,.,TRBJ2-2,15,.,CASSIGGAWTGELFF,TGTGCCAGTAGTATAGGCGGGGCATGGACCGGGGAGCTGTTTTTT
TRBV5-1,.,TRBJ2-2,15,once,CASSFWGANTGELFF,TGCGCCAGCAGCTTTTGGGGGGCGAACACCGGGGAGCTGTTTTTT
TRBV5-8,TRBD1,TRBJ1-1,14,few,CASSFLRGDTEAFF,TGTGCCAGCAGCTTTCTCAGGGGGGACACTGAAGCTTTCTTT
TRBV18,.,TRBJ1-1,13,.,CASLSQENTEAFF,TGTGCCAGCTTATCACAGGAGAACACTGAAGCTTTCTTT
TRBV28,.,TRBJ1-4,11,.,CASSFLEKLFF,TGTGCCAGCAGTTTTCTGGAAAAACTGTTTTTT
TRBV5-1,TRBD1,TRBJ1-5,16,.,CASSPGTGGNNQPQHF,TGCGCCAGCAGCCCCGGGACAGGGGGTAACAATCAGCCCCAGCATTTT
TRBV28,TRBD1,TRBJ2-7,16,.,CASSPLGDRKPYEQYF,TGTGCCAGCAGTCCCCTCGGGGACAGAAAGCCCTACGAGCAGTACTTC
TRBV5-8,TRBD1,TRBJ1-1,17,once,CASSLPWTGPMNTEAFF,TGTGCCAGCAGCTTGCCCTGGACAGGCCCTATGAACACTGAAGCTTTCTTT
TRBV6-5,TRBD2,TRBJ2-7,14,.,CATGRGGSPYEQYF,TGTGCCACCGGGAGGGGCGGGTCTCCCTACGAGCAGTACTTC
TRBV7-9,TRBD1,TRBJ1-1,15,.,CASSTPGQGSVAAFF,TGTGCCAGCAGTACCCCGGGACAGGGGTCGGTTGCAGCTTTCTTT
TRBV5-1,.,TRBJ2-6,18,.,CASSVLGHGPSGANVLTF,TGCGCCAGCAGCGTTCTGGGACACGGACCATCTGGGGCCAACGTCCTGACTTTC
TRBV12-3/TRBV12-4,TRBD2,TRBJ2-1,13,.,CASSLGTSNEQFF,TGTGCCAGCAGTCTTGGGACTAGCAATGAGCAGTTCTTC
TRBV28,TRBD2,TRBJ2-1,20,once,CASTKGIKREEPLVDNEQFF,TGTGCCAGCACCAAGGGGATTAAGCGGGAGGAACCCTTGGTGGATAATGAGCAGTTCTTC
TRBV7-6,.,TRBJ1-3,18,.,CASSRNIPTNQKGNTIYF,TGTGCCAGCAGCCGAAATATACCGACAAATCAGAAAGGAAACACCATATATTTT
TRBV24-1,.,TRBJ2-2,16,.,CATSDRGRQPTGELFF,TGTGCCACCAGTGATCGTGGGCGTCAACCCACCGGGGAGCTGTTTTTT
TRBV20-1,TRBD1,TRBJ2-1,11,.,CSAKQGNEQFF,TGCAGTGCAAAACAGGGGAATGAGCAGTTCTTC
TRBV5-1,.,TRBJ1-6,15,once,CASSLGQTDTSPLHF,TGCGCCAGCAGCTTGGGGCAGACAGATACATCACCCCTCCACTTT
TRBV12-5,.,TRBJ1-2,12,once,CASGLEGRGYTF,TGTGCTAGTGGTTTGGAGGGGCGTGGCTACACCTTC
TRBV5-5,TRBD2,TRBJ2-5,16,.,CASSVSGLAWQETQYF,TGTGCCAGCAGCGTATCGGGACTAGCGTGGCAAGAGACCCAGTACTTC
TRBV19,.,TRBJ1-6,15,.,CASRLTGATNSPLHF,TGTGCCAGTAGACTTACGGGAGCAACAAATTCACCCCTCCACTTT
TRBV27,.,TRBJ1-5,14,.,CASSLTGSGQPQHF,TGTGCCAGCAGCTTAACAGGGTCGGGACAGCCCCAGCATTTT
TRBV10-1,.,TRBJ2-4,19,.,CASSESRFQGPLAKNIQYF,TGCGCCAGCAGTGAGTCGAGGTTCCAGGGCCCTCTAGCCAAAAACATTCAGTACTTC
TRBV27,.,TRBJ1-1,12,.,CASRGRVDEAFF,TGTGCCAGCAGGGGGCGTGTAGATGAAGCTTTCTTT
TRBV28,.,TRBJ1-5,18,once,CASSMPGLPYGGNQPQHF,TGTGCCAGCAGTATGCCCGGACTTCCGTACGGTGGGAATCAGCCCCAGCATTTT
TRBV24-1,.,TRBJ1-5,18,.,CATSDLFQMLDLSQPQHF,TGTGCCACCAGTGATTTATTTCAAATGCTAGACCTCAGCCAGCCCCAGCATTTT
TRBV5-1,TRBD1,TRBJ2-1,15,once,CASSQGQEFSNEQFF,TGCGCCAGCAGCCAGGGACAGGAGTTTAGCAATGAGCAGTTCTTC
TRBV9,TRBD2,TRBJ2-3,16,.,CASSATSGRQGDTQYF,TGTGCCAGCAGTGCGACTAGCGGGAGGCAAGGAGATACGCAGTATTTT
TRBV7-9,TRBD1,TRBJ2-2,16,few,CASSLGAGGDTGELFF,TGTGCCAGCAGCTTAGGGGCAGGGGGCGACACCGGGGAGCTGTTTTTT
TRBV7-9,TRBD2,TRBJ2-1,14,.,CASSLPSGFNEQFF,TGTGCCAGCAGCTTACCTAGCGGCTTCAATGAGCAGTTCTTC
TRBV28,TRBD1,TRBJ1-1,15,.,CASSPRQGMNTEAFF,TGTGCCAGCAGTCCAAGACAGGGCATGAACACTGAAGCTTTCTTT
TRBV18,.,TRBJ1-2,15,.,CASSLSQELGYGYTF,TGTGCCAGCTCACTATCACAGGAATTGGGCTATGGCTACACCTTC
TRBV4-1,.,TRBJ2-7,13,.,CASSQDSRFEQYF,TGCGCCAGCAGCCAAGATTCCAGATTCGAGCAGTACTTC
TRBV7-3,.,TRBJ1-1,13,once,CASSLGWGREAFF,TGTGCCAGCAGCTTAGGATGGGGGCGGGAAGCTTTCTTT